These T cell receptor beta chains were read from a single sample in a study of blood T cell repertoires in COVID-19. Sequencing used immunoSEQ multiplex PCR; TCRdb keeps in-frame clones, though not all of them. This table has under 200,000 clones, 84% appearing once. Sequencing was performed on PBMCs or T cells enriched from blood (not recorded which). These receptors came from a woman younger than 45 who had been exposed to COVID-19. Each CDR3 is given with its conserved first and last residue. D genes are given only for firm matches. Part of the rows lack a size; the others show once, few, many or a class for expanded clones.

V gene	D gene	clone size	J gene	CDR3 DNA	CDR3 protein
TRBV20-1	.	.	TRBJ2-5	TGCAGTGCTAGTGGGCGGCCAGAGACCCAGTACTTC	CSASGRPETQYF
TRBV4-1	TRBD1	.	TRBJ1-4	TGCGCCAGCAGCCGGGAACCGGACAGGGCTAAAGAAAAACTGTTTTTT	CASSREPDRAKEKLFF
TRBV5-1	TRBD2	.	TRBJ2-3	TGCGCCAGCAGCTCGGGACTAGCGGGGGTAGATACGCAGTATTTT	CASSSGLAGVDTQYF
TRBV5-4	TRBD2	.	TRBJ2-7	TGTGCCAGCAGCGAAGGGACTAGCGGGGGAATCTACGAGCAGTACTTC	CASSEGTSGGIYEQYF
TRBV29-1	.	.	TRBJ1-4	TGCAGCGTTGCCGCAGGGGAAGGGGATGAAAAACTGTTTTTT	CSVAAGEGDEKLFF
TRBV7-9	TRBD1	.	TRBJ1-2	TGTGCCAGCAGCTTCACACGGACAGGGGCCAGTAAGCTATATGGCTACACCTTC	CASSFTRTGASKLYGYTF
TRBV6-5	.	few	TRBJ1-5	TGTGCCAGCACCCGACAGGCTTTTAGCAATCAGCCCCAGCATTTT	CASTRQAFSNQPQHF
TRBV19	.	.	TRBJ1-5	TGTGCCAGTAGTACCAACAGGGTAGGACAGCCCCAGCATTTT	CASSTNRVGQPQHF
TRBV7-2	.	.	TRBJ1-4	TGTGCCAGCAGCTTAGGGAACGGGGGGTTCGGTGAAAAACTGTTTTTT	CASSLGNGGFGEKLFF
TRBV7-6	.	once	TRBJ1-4	TGTGCCAGCAGCTTTGGGCGACAGATGAAGGAAAAACTGTTTTTT	CASSFGRQMKEKLFF
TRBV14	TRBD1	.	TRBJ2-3	TGTGCCAGCAGCCAAGGAGCCGGTACAGGGGGGACAGATACGCAGTATTTT	CASSQGAGTGGTDTQYF
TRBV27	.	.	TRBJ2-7	TGTGCCAGCAGTTCCTTGAGACAGCTGTCCTACGAGCAGTACTTC	CASSSLRQLSYEQYF
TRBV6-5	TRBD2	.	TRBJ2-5	TGTGCCAGCAGTTATTCTACTAGCGGGGGAGAGACCCAGTACTTC	CASSYSTSGGETQYF
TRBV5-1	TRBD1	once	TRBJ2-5	TGCGCCAGCAGCGTCGACAGGGTTGGTAGGGAGACCCAGTACTTC	CASSVDRVGRETQYF